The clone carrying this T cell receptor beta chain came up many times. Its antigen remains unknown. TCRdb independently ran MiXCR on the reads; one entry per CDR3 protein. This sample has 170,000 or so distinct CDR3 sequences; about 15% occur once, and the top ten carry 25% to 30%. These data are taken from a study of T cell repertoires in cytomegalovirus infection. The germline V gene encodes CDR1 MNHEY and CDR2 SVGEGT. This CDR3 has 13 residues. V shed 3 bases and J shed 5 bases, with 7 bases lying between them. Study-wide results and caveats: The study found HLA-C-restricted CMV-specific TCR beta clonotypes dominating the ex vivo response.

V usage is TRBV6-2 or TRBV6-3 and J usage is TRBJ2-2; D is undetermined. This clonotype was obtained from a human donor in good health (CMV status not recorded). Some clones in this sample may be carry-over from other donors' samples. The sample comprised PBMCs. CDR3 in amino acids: CASSYLVTGELFF. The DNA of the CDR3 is TGTGCCAGCAGTTATCTGGTGACCGGGGAGCTGTTTTTT.